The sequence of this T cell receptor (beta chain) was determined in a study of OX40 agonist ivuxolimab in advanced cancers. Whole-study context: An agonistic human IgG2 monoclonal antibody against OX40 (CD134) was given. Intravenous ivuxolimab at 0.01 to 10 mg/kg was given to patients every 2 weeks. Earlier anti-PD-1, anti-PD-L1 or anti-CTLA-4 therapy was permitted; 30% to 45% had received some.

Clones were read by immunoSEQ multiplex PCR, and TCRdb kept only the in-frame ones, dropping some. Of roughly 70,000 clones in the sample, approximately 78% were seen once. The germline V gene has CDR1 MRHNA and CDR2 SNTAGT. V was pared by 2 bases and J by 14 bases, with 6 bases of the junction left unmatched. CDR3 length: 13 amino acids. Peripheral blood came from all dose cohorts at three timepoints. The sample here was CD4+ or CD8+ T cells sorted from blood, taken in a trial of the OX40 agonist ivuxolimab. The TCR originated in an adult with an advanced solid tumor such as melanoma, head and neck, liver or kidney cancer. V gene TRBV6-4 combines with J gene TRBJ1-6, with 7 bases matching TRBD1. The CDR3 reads CASSDGLQGTLHF. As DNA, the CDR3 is TGTGCCAGCAGTGACGGTTTACAGGGGACCCTCCACTTT.